This entry lists 6 T cell receptor beta chains sequenced from one sample in a study of human T cells and chemical hapten exposure (dated by TCRdb to 2020 to 2023). Receptor libraries were prepared by RACE. TCRdb records NextSeq 500 as the sequencer. The public reads were reanalyzed by TCRdb: fastp trimming at Q25, MiXCR alignment, in-frame beta chains only. Each entry merges the rows of one CDR3 protein and shows their most common DNA and genes. In this sample the table shows some 90,000 distinct CDR3 sequences, 6.5% to 10% of which occur a single time. The ten top clones hold 2% to 3% of the sample. Reading the label with the study, this specimen's time point is: pre-sensitization, week 0. This specimen's treatment or condition label, interpreted: therapeutic diphenylcyclopropenone sensitization with weekly scalp DPC. Sequencing was performed on whole blood, taken in connection with sensitization to the hapten diphenylcyclopropenone (DPC). Receptors originate from a man between 35 and 55 years old with alopecia areata. Some clones in this sample may be carry-over from other donors' samples.

In its sample, this clonotype was seen many times. This chain links TRBV13 with TRBJ2-1, with TRBD2 as a possible D gene (5 bases). Germline V lookup: CDR1 PRHDT, CDR2 FYEKMQ (reference sequence). V was trimmed by 6 bases and J by 2 bases, leaving 11 bases between them. This CDR3 has 14 residues. The CDR3 DNA follows: TGTGCCAGCAGTTATCAGCGGACCTACAATGAGCAGTTCTTC. Translated, it gives CASSYQRTYNEQFF.

Ten or more counts support this clonotype. V is TRBV5-6 and J is TRBJ1-1; D is perhaps TRBD1 (5 bases). This CDR3 is built from 14 residues. CDR1 and CDR2 from the germline V gene are SGHDT and YYEEEE. Between the trimmed V and J ends, which lost 5 bases and 3 bases, there was a span of 14 bases. The CDR3 reads CASRRTGPDTEAFF. The CDR3 bases are TGTGCCAGCAGACGAACAGGTCCCGACACTGAAGCTTTCTTT.

The chain links TRBV6-5 to TRBJ2-3, with a tentative D call TRBD1 (6 bases). Between the trimmed V and J ends, which lost 5 bases and 0 bases, there was a span of 15 bases. CDR1 MNHEY and CDR2 SVGAGI come from the germline V gene. The CDR3 has 16 residues. CDR3 DNA: TGTGCCAGCAGTCGTGACAGGCTCACTAGCACAGATACGCAGTATTTT. It encodes CASSRDRLTSTDTQYF.

V and J are TRBV7-2 and TRBJ2-3; the D is unclear. The CDR3 is made up of 15 amino acids. Germline CDR1 is SGHTA and CDR2 is FQGNSA. V was pared by 1 base and J by 6 bases, with 14 bases between. The CDR3 is CASSLVFMGFDTQYF. In DNA form, the CDR3 reads TGTGCCAGCAGCTTAGTTTTTATGGGCTTTGATACGCAGTATTTT.

This clonotype was recorded a few times. The CDR3 bases are TGTGCCAGCCATGGGGGGGCTGCCTACGAGCAGTACTTC. Its translation: CASHGGAAYEQYF. The chain has TRBV28 and TRBJ2-7, with D perhaps matching TRBD2 (7 bases). The CDR3 loop spans 13 amino acids. V was cut by 8 bases and J by 2 bases, with 13 bases left in between. Per germline, CDR1 MDHEN and CDR2 SYDVKM.

This clonotype came up many times. The chain carries TRBV14 and TRBJ2-2; 7 bases are a match to TRBD1. Trimming removed 1 base from V and 6 bases from J; junction bases left unmatched: 5. The CDR3 is 15 amino acids. In germline, CDR1 is SGHDN, CDR2 FVKESK. CDR3 sequence: CASSQVDRVAGELFF. CDR3 DNA sequence: TGTGCCAGCAGCCAAGTCGACAGGGTCGCCGGGGAGCTGTTTTTT.